This entry features one T cell receptor beta chain sequence. Participant age was about 18 to 89 years, and participants resided in fewer than 25 US areas. For recovered donors of Cohort 3, there were two negative PCRs, clearance, or symptom resolution. This sample is drawn from a study of blood T cell repertoires in COVID-19. Study context: Acute and convalescent COVID-19 samples came from the United States, Italy and Spain.

The CDR3 loop spans 16 amino acids. From germline, CDR1 is LNHNV and CDR2 YYDKDF (reference sequence). V lost 4 bases and J 8 bases, leaving 23 bases between the germline ends. Original processing notes: It was from reference gene primer amplification that nucleated cell counts were estimated. The method was immunoSEQ multiplex PCR; TCRdb's version includes in-frame clones alone and lacks a portion of them. For V, J and clone size, that table is used; D and trimming come from the DNA. This table holds a few hundred thousand clones, under 85% found once. This sequence joins TRBV15 and TRBJ1-2, with D perhaps matching TRBD1 (5 bases). The sequenced sample was PBMCs or T cells enriched from blood (not recorded which). The clonotype comes from a woman between 45 and 65 years old who had recovered from COVID-19. CDR3 bases: TGTGCCACCAGCACTTCCCCCTCCACAGGCTTTTACGGCTACACCTTC. It specifies CATSTSPSTGFYGYTF.